This TCR beta chain comes out of a study of regulatory T cells. Study-level points and caveats: In CD3G-deficient patients, conventional CD4+ T cells were enriched for hydrophobic CDR3 residues at positions 6 and 7.

CDR1 is SGHRS and CDR2 is YFSETQ in the germline V gene. This CDR3 contains 13 residues. The V gene lost 3 bases and the J gene lost 2 bases, with 8 bases spanning the gap. This clone showed up just once. The antigen is unknown. Amplification used 52 TRBV primers and 13 TRBJ primers. The protocol was immunoSEQ multiplex PCR, while the TCRdb copy is restricted to in-frame clones and leaves out a portion. The repertoire holds more than 15,000 clones, with 70% to 85% as singletons. Regulatory (CD25-high CD127-low) and conventional (CD25-low CD127-high) CD4+ T cells were sorted separately. The sample comprised conventional CD4+ T cells sorted from blood. The chain is built from TRBV5-1 and TRBJ1-2; D unclear. The clonotype originates from a young adult with CD3G deficiency. The CDR3 DNA sequence: TGCGCCAGCAGCTCCGAAGGGAACTATGGCTACACCTTC. This encodes CASSSEGNYGYTF.